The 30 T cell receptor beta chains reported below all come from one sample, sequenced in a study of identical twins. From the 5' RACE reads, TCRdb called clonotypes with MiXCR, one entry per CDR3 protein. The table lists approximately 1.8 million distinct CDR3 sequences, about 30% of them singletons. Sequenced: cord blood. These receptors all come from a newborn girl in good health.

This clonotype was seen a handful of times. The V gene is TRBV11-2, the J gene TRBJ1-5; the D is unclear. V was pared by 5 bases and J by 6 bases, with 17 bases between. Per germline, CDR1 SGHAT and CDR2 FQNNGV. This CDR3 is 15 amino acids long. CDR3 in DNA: TGTGCCAGCAGCCCAGGCGCGTCCCGGGGTCAGCCCCAGCATTTT. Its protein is CASSPGASRGQPQHF.

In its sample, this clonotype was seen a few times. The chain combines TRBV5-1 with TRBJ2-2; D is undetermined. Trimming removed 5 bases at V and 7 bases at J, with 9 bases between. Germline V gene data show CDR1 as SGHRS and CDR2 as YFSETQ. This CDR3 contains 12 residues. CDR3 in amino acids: CASSFHSGELFF. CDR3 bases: TGCGCCAGCAGTTTTCATAGCGGGGAGCTGTTTTTT.

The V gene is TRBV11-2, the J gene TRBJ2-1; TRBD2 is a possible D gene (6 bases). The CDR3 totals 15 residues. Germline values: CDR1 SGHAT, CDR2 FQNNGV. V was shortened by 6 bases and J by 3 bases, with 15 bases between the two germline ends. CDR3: CASRSRESGYNEQFF. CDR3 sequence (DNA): TGTGCCAGCAGGAGTCGGGAGTCGGGCTACAATGAGCAGTTCTTC.

As DNA, the CDR3 is TGTGCCAGCAGTCCTAATCGGGACCGGCCCAGTGGCTACACCTTC. Translated, it gives CASSPNRDRPSGYTF. V and J are TRBV2 and TRBJ1-2; a weak D match, TRBD1 (5 bases). The CDR3 runs 15 residues. V lost 5 bases and J lost 7, with 20 bases in between. Germline V gives CDR1 SNHLY, CDR2 FYNNEI.

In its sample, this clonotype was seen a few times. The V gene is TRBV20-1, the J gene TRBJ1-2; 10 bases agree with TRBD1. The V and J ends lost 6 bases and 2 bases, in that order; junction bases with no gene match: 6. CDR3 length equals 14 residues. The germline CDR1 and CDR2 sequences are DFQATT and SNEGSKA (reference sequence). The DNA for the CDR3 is TGCAGTGCCCCGATGGGACAGGGGAACTATGGCTACACCTTC. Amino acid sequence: CSAPMGQGNYGYTF.

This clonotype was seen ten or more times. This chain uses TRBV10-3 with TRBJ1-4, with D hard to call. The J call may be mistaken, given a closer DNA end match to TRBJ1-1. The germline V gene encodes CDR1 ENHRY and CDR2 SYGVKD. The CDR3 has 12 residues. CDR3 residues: CAISESGTEAFF. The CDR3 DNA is TGTGCCATCAGTGAGTCGGGCACTGAAGCTTTCTTT.

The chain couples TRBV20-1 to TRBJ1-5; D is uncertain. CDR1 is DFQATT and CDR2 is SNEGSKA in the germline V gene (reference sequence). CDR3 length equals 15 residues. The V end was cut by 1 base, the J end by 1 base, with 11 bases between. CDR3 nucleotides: TGCAGTGCTAGAGGGGCCTTTAGGAGCAATCAGCCCCAGCATTTT. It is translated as CSARGAFRSNQPQHF.

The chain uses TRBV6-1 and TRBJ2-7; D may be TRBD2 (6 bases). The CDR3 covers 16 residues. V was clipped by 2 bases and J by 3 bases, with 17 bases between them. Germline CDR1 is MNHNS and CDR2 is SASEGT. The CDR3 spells CASSERGGVLDYEQYF. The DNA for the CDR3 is TGTGCCAGCAGTGAACGGGGCGGGGTCCTCGACTACGAGCAGTACTTC.

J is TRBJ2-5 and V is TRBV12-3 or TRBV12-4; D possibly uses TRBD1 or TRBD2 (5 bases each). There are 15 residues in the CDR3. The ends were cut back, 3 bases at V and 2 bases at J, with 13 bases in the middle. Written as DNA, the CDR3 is TGTGCCAGCAGTTTTGTCGGGACGTATCAAGAGACCCAGTACTTC. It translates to CASSFVGTYQETQYF.

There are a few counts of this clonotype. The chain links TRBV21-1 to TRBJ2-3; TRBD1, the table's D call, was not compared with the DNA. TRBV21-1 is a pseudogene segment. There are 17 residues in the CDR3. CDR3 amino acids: CASSPFQGHLGADTQYF. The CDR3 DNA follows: TGTGCCAGCAGCCCCTTCCAGGGACACTTAGGGGCAGATACGCAGTATTTT.

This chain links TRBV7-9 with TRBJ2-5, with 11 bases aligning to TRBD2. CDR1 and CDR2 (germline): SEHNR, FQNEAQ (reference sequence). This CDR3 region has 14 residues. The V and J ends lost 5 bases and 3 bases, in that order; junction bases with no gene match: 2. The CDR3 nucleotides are TGTGCCAGCAGCCAACTAGCGGGGGAAGAGACCCAGTACTTC. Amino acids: CASSQLAGEETQYF. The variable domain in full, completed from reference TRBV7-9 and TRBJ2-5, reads DTGVSQNPRHKITKRGQNVTFRCDPISEHNRLYWYRQTLGQGPEFLTYFQNEAQLEKSRLLSDRFSAERPKGSFSTLEIQRTEQGDSAMYLCASSQLAGEETQYFGPGTRLLVL.

CDR3 in amino acids: CASSWTSAYQKTESNEQYF. CDR3 nucleotide sequence: TGTGCCAGCAGCTGGACTAGCGCCTACCAAAAGACTGAGTCCAATGAGCAGTACTTC. The chain joins TRBV27 to TRBJ2-5, with 9 bases that match TRBD2. This CDR3 is 19 amino acids long. CDR1 MNHEY and CDR2 SMNVEV come from the germline V gene (reference sequence). Unmatched junction bases numbered 28, after V lost 6 bases and J lost 11 bases.

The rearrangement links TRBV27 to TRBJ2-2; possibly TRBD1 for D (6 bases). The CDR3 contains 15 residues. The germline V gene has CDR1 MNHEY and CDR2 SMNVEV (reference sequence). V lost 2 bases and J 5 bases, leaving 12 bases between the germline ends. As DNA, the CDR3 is TGTGCCAGCAGTTTACAAAAAGGGGGTACCGGGGAGCTGTTTTTT. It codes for CASSLQKGGTGELFF.

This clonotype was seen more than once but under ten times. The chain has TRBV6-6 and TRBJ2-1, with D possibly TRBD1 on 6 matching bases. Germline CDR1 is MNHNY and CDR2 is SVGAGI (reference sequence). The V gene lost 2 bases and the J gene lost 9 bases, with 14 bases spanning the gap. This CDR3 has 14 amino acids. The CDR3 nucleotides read TGTGCCAGCAGTTACCTACAGGGAAGGTCTGAGCAGTTCTTC. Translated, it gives CASSYLQGRSEQFF.

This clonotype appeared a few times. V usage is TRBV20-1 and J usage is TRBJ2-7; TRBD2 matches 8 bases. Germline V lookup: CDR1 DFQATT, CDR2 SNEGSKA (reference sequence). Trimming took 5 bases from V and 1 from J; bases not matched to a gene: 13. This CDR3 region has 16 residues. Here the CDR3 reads CSALPTSLAASYEQYF. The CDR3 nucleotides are TGCAGTGCTCTCCCTACCTCACTAGCGGCGTCCTACGAGCAGTACTTC.

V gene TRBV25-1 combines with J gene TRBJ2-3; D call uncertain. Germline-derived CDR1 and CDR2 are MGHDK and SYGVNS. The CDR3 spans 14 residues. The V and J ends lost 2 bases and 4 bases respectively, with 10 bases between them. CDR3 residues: CASSERKPADTQYF. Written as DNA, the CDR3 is TGTGCCAGCAGTGAACGAAAGCCTGCAGATACGCAGTATTTT.

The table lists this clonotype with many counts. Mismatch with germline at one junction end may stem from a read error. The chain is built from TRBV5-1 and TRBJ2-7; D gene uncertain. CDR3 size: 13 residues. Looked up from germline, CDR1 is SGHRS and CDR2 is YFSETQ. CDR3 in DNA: TGTGCCAGCAGTTTAGCCCTCTCCTACGAGCAGTACTTC. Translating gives CASSLALSYEQYF.

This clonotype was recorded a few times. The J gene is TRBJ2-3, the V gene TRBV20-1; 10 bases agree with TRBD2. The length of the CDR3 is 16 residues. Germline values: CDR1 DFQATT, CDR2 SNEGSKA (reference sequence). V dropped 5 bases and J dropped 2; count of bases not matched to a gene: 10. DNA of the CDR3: TGCAGTGCTCTAGCGGGAGCAAACCTTAACACAGATACGCAGTATTTT. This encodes CSALAGANLNTDTQYF.

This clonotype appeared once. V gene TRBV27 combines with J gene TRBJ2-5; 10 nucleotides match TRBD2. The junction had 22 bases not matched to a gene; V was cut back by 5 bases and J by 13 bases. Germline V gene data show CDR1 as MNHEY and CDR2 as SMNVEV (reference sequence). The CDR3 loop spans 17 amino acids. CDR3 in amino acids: CASSRGNSGRRVNEPYF. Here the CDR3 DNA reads TGTGCCAGCAGTCGAGGTAATAGCGGGAGGAGGGTCAATGAGCCGTACTTC.

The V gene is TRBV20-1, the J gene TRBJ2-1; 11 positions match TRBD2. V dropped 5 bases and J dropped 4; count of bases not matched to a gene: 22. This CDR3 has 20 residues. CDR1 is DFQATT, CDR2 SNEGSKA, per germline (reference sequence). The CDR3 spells CSAFRHERTSGPNTYNEQFF. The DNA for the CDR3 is TGCAGTGCTTTCCGACACGAACGGACTAGCGGGCCGAACACGTACAATGAGCAGTTCTTC.

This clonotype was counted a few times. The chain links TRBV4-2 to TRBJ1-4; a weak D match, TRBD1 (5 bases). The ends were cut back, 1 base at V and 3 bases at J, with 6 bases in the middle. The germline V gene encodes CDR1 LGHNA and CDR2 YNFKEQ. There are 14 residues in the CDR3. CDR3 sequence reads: CASSQARANEKLFF. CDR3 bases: TGTGCCAGCAGCCAAGCCAGGGCTAATGAAAAACTGTTTTTT.

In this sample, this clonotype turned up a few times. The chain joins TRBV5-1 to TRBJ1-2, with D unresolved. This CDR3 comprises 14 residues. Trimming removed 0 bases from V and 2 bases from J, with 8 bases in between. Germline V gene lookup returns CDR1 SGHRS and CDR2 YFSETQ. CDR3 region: CASSLVVGNYGYTF. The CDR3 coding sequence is TGCGCCAGCAGCTTGGTAGTGGGGAACTATGGCTACACCTTC.

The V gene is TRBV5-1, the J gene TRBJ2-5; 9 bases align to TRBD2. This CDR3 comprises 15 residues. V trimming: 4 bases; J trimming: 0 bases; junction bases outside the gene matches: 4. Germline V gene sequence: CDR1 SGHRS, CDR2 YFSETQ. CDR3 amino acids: CASSERGAHQETQYF. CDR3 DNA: TGCGCCAGCAGCGAGCGGGGGGCACACCAAGAGACCCAGTACTTC.

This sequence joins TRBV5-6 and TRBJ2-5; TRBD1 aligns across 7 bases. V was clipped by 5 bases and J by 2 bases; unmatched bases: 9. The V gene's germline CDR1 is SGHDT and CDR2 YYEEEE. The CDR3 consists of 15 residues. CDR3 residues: CASSELGTDQETQYF. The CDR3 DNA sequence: TGTGCCAGCAGTGAACTTGGGACAGATCAAGAGACCCAGTACTTC.

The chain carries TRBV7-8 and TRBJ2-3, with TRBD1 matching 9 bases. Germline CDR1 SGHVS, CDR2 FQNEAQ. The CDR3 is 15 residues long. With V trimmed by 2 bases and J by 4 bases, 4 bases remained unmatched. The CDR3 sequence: CASSLMGQGADTQYF. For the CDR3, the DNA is TGTGCCAGCAGCTTAATGGGACAGGGAGCAGATACGCAGTATTTT.

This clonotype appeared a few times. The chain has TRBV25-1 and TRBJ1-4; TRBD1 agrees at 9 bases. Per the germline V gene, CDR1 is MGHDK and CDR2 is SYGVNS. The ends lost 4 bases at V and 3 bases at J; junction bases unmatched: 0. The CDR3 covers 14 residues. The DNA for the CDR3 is TGTGCCAGCAGTGGGGACAGGGCTAATGAAAAACTGTTTTTT. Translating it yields CASSGDRANEKLFF.

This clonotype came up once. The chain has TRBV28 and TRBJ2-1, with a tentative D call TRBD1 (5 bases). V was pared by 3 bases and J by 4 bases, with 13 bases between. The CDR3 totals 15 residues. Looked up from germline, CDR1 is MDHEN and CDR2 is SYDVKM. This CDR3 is CASSLYRQKYNEQFF. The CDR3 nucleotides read TGTGCCAGCAGTTTGTACCGACAGAAGTACAATGAGCAGTTCTTC.

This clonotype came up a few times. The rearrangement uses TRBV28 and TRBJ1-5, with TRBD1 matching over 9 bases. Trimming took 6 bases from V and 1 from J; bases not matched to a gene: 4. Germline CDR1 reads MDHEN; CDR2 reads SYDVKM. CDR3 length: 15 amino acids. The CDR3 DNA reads TGTGCCAGCAGAAACACAGGGGGCAGCAATCAGCCCCAGCATTTT. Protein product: CASRNTGGSNQPQHF.

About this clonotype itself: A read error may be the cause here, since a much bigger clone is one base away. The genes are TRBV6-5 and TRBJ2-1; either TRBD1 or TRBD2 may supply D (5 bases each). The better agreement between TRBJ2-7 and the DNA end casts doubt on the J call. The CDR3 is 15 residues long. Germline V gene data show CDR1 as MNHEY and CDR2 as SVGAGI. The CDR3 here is CASNWGPSSYNEQYF. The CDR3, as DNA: TGTGCCAGCAACTGGGGACCCAGCTCCTACAATGAGCAGTACTTC.

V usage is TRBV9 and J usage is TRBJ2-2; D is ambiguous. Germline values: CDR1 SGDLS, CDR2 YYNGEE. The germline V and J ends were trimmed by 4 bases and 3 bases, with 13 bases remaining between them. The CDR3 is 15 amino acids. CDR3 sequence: CASSPPTADTGELFF. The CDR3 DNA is TGTGCCAGCAGCCCCCCCACAGCTGACACCGGGGAGCTGTTTTTT.